This TCR beta chain was found in a study of cytomegalovirus exposure and HLA in healthy donors. For the study at large: An analysis done earlier identified 117 million unique TCR beta sequences from around 180 million T cells. From donors who were HLA-typed, an early data release held 70 million to 90 million unique TCRs.

For this clone: What it recognizes is unknown.

The V gene lost 7 bases and the J gene lost 0 bases, with 13 bases spanning the gap. The CDR3 is 15 residues long. The V gene's germline CDR1 is MNHEY and CDR2 SVGAGI. 13 Jbeta primers and 60 Vbeta primers were used for the PCR. The repertoire was sequenced with immunoSEQ multiplex PCR; TCRdb's copy has only in-frame clones and lacks some. This table has about 170,000 clones, 75% to 90% appearing once. Study results and caveats: Most TCRs appeared rarely, but some public TCRs recurred in many donors.

The chain uses TRBV6-5 and TRBJ2-1, with D possibly matching TRBD2 (6 bases). Sequenced material: PBMCs. This TCR was sampled from a boy younger than 10 in good health and CMV-seronegative. Written as DNA, the CDR3 is TGTGCCAGCAACCTTAGCGGCAGCTCCTACAATGAGCAGTTCTTC. It codes for CASNLSGSSYNEQFF.